This TCR beta chain was captured by sequencing in a study of shared clonotypes between healthy human individuals. Study-wide points: It was anticipated that sequencing depth would influence how many clonotypes donors shared. Several donors held 5% to 5.5% of naive CD4 clonotypes in common.

CDR1 and CDR2 (germline): SGHTA, FQGNSA. The CDR3 spans 14 residues. The ends were cut back, 5 bases at V and 3 bases at J, with 11 bases in the middle. Each subset's genomic DNA was shared equally among a number of immunoSEQ plates. Some clones are missing from TCRdb's copy, which holds only in-frame ones; the method was immunoSEQ multiplex PCR. This sample carries about 980,000 clones, 70% to 85% of them seen once, and the ten largest clones take nearly 1.5%. Details on this clone: What it binds is not known.

Material: memory CD4+ T cells sorted from blood. The subset denotes: CD45RA-negative fraction. The TCR was taken from a man younger than 30 in good health. The genes are TRBV7-2 and TRBJ2-4; D is uncertain. As DNA, the CDR3 is TGTGCCAGCAGCACAGACTCCAACAAAAACATTCAGTACTTC. Protein sequence: CASSTDSNKNIQYF.